Here is one T cell receptor (beta chain) with its context. This clone showed up just a few times. Its recognized antigen is unknown. Per-nucleotide qualities are absent, and no much larger clonotype sits a single base away. Library preparation employed the immunoSEQ multiplex PCR assay. For the multiplex PCR, a mixture combining 60 forward primers for TCR Vbeta segments and 13 reverse primers for TCR Jbeta segments was used. A multiplex PCR assay on genomic DNA amplified the CDR3 region of rearranged TCR beta genes. On the Illumina HiSeq System, the amplified TCR beta libraries were sequenced as 87-base-pair reads. The paper's data handling went like this. Across the roughly 670 repertoires, a later analysis counted 78 million or so unique TCR beta chains, roughly 11 million of which were shared by at least two donors. A nearest-neighbor algorithm error-corrected the raw reads and collapsed the reads into unique sequences, merging closely related sequences to remove PCR and sequencing errors. Alignment of CDR3 sequences to IMGT reference sequences was used to assign V, D and J gene segments. Each retained sequence needed at least a six-nucleotide match to both a V gene segment and a J gene segment. A rearrangement was called productive if the CDR3 had no stop codons and remained in frame with V and J, and every other rearrangement was called non-productive. Following IMGT convention, CDR3 was defined as the stretch from the second conserved V-encoded cysteine to the conserved J-encoded phenylalanine. Sequences without an unambiguous match to a single V gene segment were excluded from the earlier analysis of 500 to 700 of the donors. In an earlier analysis of several hundred of the donors, V segments were called functional above 56.7% productive rearrangements and were called segregating when the between-donor standard deviation exceeded 5%. A statistical classification framework was built for diagnosing cytomegalovirus status from the catalog of TCR beta chain sequences. In a later analysis, TCR nucleotide sequences were compared against IMGT/GENE-DB human TR gene sequences so that V and J genes could be assigned. Using the TCRdist pipeline, a later analysis assigned CDR3 sequences along with most-parsimonious VDJ recombination scenarios. In a later analysis, each TCR beta chain was defined by its CDR3 amino acid sequence together with its V-gene family, and reads lacking a unique V-gene family were excluded. As a way to deal with suspected cross-contamination and a sequencing artifact, a later analysis dropped hundreds of nucleotide sequences that were highly shared and had low generation probability. In a later analysis, a clonal expansion index was calculated for each public chain from normalized within-repertoire ranks of inferred template counts. A later analysis computed generation probabilities with a VDJ recombination model fitted to out-of-frame rearrangements, and checked the results against IGoR. Hypergeometric tests were used in a later analysis to score TCR-TCR, TCR-HLA and TCR-CMV co-occurrence, with a repertoire-size bias correction applied to the TCR pairs. False discovery rates were estimated in a later analysis by permuting HLA or CMV assignments 20 times. In a later analysis, co-occurring TCRs were grouped using DBSCAN, and TCRdist sequence similarity was added for clustering within HLA-allele-positive subsets. Co-occurrence clustering excluded repertoires with fewer than 30,000 or more than 120,000 public chains, plus five with anomalous nucleotide sharing. TCRdb mirrors the immuneACCESS table, restricted to in-frame sequences. Some clones are absent from its copies; in checked studies, under half trace to an unresolved V gene, and the reason for the others is unknown. That table furnishes V, J and clone size, whereas the DNA furnished D and trimming. Across this sample there are 150,000 to 200,000 clones, with about 77% seen only once. The ten largest clones capture 4.5% to 7.5% of the sample.

The cohort comprised several hundred healthy bone marrow donors. At the time of sampling, every cohort member was nominally healthy, though immune exposures that went unrecorded were likely present. The donor was CMV seropositive and was included in the group of around 300 seropositive cohort members. Every donor gave a peripheral blood sample, and the peripheral blood mononuclear cells from that sample were used for TCR beta sequencing. The Qiagen DNeasy Blood Extraction Kit was used to extract genomic DNA from the blood cell samples. The entry originates in a study of cytomegalovirus exposure and HLA in healthy donors (dated 2017 in TCRdb). General notes on the study: In an earlier analysis of around 540 of the donors, 276 Gb of sequence data and roughly 100 million unique TCR beta sequences from roughly 190 million T cells were reported. A later analysis re-examined previously published TCR beta repertoires from more than 650 donors and added high-resolution HLA genotyping to investigate patterns of TCR occurrence. In the later analysis, no new phenotypic data were used to find candidate immune exposures; instead, reliance was placed on TCR beta sequences and their occurrence across donors. The study aimed to test whether signatures of past pathogen exposure could be identified by cataloging public T cell receptors. All discovery cohort repertoires had been generated using a single sequencing platform. About 5 DR-DQ haplotypes were handled as single units for association and clustering, since linkage in the cohort was strong. In a later genetic analysis, genome-wide SNP genotypes for 398 of the 666 donors were used, and that subset was treated as a discovery cohort. To predict cytomegalovirus infection status, the study combined high-throughput TCR immunosequencing, statistical association of individual TCRs with disease status, and machine learning. An early release covering roughly 600 HLA-typed donors comprised 250 to 350 gigabases of sequencing data and 65 million to 100 million unique TCR sequences. Donor age, sex, ethnicity and CMV serostatus were compiled alongside the repertoire data. On average, 235,054 unique TCR beta nucleotide sequences were sequenced per donor among a few hundred genotyped donors of the cohort, with roughly 19% of those sequences being non-productive. An earlier analysis of around 640 of the donors used high-throughput TCR beta sequencing to judge whether each TCR beta V gene segment behaved as functional or pseudogenic. The study used immunosequencing to profile the T cell repertoires of approximately 690 subjects and linked those repertoires to cytomegalovirus serostatus. Among the roughly 400 genotyped donors, about 83% belonged to the genetic ancestry cluster associated with self-reported Caucasian donors. Class I and class II HLA loci were covered by the typing at four-digit resolution. The number of typed donors differed by locus: roughly 620-640 for A, B, C, DRB1 and DQB1; some 500 for DQA1; approximately 600 for DPA1; and roughly 470 for DPB1. A separate validation cohort of about 110 different subjects was used in addition to the roughly 720-subject first cohort.

Study-level results and caveats: In a later genetic analysis, a missense DCLRE1C variant was associated with V-gene and J-gene trimming of TCR beta chains, and the association was replicated in an independent cohort. A further reported finding was that TCR beta sequences accurately predicted the HLA-A and HLA-B alleles for most subjects in the first cohort. Because counts were too low, 15 to 20 rarely observed V segments, including chromosome 9 orphons, were excluded from the earlier analysis of around 590 of the donors. Some IMGT-functional V segments, including TRBV6-2 and TRBV6-3, could not be told apart with the 87-base-pair reads, so those segments were excluded. According to a later analysis, most CMV-associated TCR beta chains appeared to be HLA-restricted, and the HLA associations seemed to be driven largely by CMV exposure. Assigning TCR associations to individual alleles was difficult when HLA alleles, especially DR and DQ, strongly co-occurred. HLA typing was unavailable for some donors at each locus, so association tests used only the typed subset. A later analysis found that TCR association rates varied across HLA loci, with DRB1 alleles showing the most associated TCRs and HLA-C alleles the fewest. Only TCR beta chains were sequenced in this cohort, and the absence of alpha or paired-chain data limited detectable features. In a later genetic analysis, fewer N-insertions in productive TCRs were reported among donors in an Asian-associated ancestry cluster than the roughly 700-donor mean. Sequencing depth was assumed to be roughly uniform across donors in the presence/absence analyses, though that assumption may not hold. In a later analysis, several top co-occurrence clusters were reported to appear linked to parvovirus B19, influenza, CMV and Epstein-Barr virus. A few of the identified cytomegalovirus-associated TCR beta chains were confirmed in vitro to be specific for cytomegalovirus antigens. The authors suggested that the approach could potentially be extended to other disease states and immunological phenotypes. Across donors, most TCR sequences were observed very rarely, whereas some public TCRs were present in many individuals. Compared with equally common non-associated chains, HLA-associated TCR beta chains in a later analysis were more clonally expanded and had lower generation probabilities. Correlated functional status among segregating V segments might reflect linkage disequilibrium, but an unknown experimental factor could not be ruled out. The only immune exposure information available for the cohort was CMV serostatus. A cluster of highly shared sequence variants was judged likely to represent a technical artifact of the sequencing pipeline. At a false discovery rate of 0.05, a later analysis linked 16,951 TCR beta sequences to specific HLA alleles. In the study, 150 to 200 TCR beta chains were listed as associated with cytomegalovirus. The classifier was reported to diagnose cytomegalovirus status with high specificity and sensitivity in both the original cohort and the validation cohort. Broadly in line with IMGT annotations, most TCR beta V segments showed up in productive rearrangements about 90% or about 30% of the time in an earlier analysis of around 550 of the donors.

Via the germline V gene (reference sequence), CDR1 is LNHDA and CDR2 SQIVND. Spanning cysteine to phenylalanine, the CDR3 consists of 14 amino acids. The CDR3 DNA has 42 bases and is translated from base 1. Trimming accounts for 10 bases at V and 3 bases at J, while the number of junction bases matched to no gene is 10. This sequence uses TRBV19 and TRBJ2-3, and TRBD2 aligns with 7 junction nucleotides. The sample comprised PBMCs. The receptor comes from a woman in her thirties in good health and CMV-seropositive. Read as DNA, the sequence is TGTGCCACCGGACTAGAAGGTGCGACAGATACGCAGTATTTT. Translated, it reads CATGLEGATDTQYF.